A selection of T cell receptor beta chains follows, all from one sample in a study of metastatic and nonmetastatic thyroid tumors. MiXCR was used by TCRdb to re-call the PCR reads. The profile shows almost 70,000 clones, more than 13% of them singletons. The sample consisted of blood. The receptors here all came from a male donor with papillary thyroid cancer or a benign thyroid nodule (not recorded which). Some clones in this sample may be carry-over from other donors' samples. CDR3s include the opening cysteine and the closing phenylalanine or tryptophan. A D gene is named only where the DNA matches it firmly. Part of the rows lack a size; the others show once, few, many or a class for expanded clones.

J	V	D	size	DNA	CDR3
TRBJ2-1	TRBV29-1	-	many	TGCAGCGTTAATCCGGGGGATGAGCAGTTCTTC	CSVNPGDEQFF
TRBJ2-1	TRBV6-5	TRBD2	many	TGTGCCAGCAGTTACTCGTCCGGACTAGCGGTGTGGGGGAATGAGCAGTTCTTC	CASSYSSGLAVWGNEQFF
TRBJ2-5	TRBV7-3	TRBD1	many	TGTGCCAGCAGCGCCGGGGCCTCTACCGGGACAGGGACCTTCCAAGAGACCCAGTACTTC	CASSAGASTGTGTFQETQYF
TRBJ1-3	TRBV6-1	-	few	TGTGCCAACAGAACCAACCGGGTCTCTGGAAACACCATATATTTT	CANRTNRVSGNTIYF
TRBJ1-2	TRBV6-1	-	many	TGTGCCAGCGTCGACAGGTCTAACTATGGCTACACCTTC	CASVDRSNYGYTF
TRBJ2-7	TRBV4-3	-	many	TGCGCCAGCAGCCAAGATAGTGGCGTCTACGAGCAGTACTTC	CASSQDSGVYEQYF
TRBJ2-5	TRBV19	-	many	TGTGCCAGTAGTTGGGGTTTGGGGCAGGGCGGGCGAGAGACCCAGTACTTC	CASSWGLGQGGRETQYF
TRBJ2-1	TRBV6-4	-	-	TGTGCCAGCAGACCGAGGGCGAGGAGGTCCCATGAGCAGTTCTTC	CASRPRARRSHEQFF
TRBJ1-1	TRBV28	-	many	TGTGCCAGCAGTTCTCTCAGGGAGAGCACTGAAGCTTTCTTT	CASSSLRESTEAFF
TRBJ2-1	TRBV7-8	-	many	TGTGCCAGCAGCCAGACCGGGACTTACAATGAGCAGTTCTTC	CASSQTGTYNEQFF
TRBJ1-2	TRBV27	-	many	TGTGCCAGCAGTTTTATACGTTACCTCAGGGTTCCAGCTCCTAACTATGGCTACACCTTC	CASSFIRYLRVPAPNYGYTF
TRBJ2-1	TRBV7-9	-	many	TGTGCCAGCAGCTTACCGCTGGGCGGGAACACGAATGAGCAGTTCTTC	CASSLPLGGNTNEQFF
TRBJ1-1	TRBV13	-	many	TGTGCCAGCAGCGGTGCGCGGGGGGGAAGTGCTTTCTTT	CASSGARGGSAFF
TRBJ2-1	TRBV9	TRBD2	many	TGTGCCAGCAGCGTAGAAGGACTAGCGGGAGACAATGAGCAGTTCTTC	CASSVEGLAGDNEQFF
TRBJ2-3	TRBV10-1	-	many	TGCGCCAGCAGTGGACCCTTTACGACAGATACGCAGTATTTT	CASSGPFTTDTQYF
TRBJ1-1	TRBV5-4	-	many	TGTGCCAGCAGCTTGAATTGGGGAATGGGCTCTGAAGCTTTCTTT	CASSLNWGMGSEAFF
TRBJ2-1	TRBV5-1	TRBD2	many	TGCGCCAGCAGCCCTGGGACTAGCGGTAACGTCCCGCAGTTCTTC	CASSPGTSGNVPQFF
TRBJ2-1	TRBV7-9	-	few	TGTGCCATGTCGAGCTCCTACAATGAGCAGTTCTTC	CAMSSSYNEQFF
TRBJ2-7	TRBV27	-	many	TGTGCCAGCAGTTTACGGCAGGGTGGCCCTTTCGAGCAGTACTTC	CASSLRQGGPFEQYF
TRBJ1-6	TRBV6-1	-	many	TGTGCCAGCGGTGTGGAGACGGTCGGGAGTTCACCCCTCCACTTT	CASGVETVGSSPLHF
TRBJ2-1	TRBV19	-	many	TGTGCCAGTAACCGCGGGATCCCCTACAATGAGCAGTTCTTC	CASNRGIPYNEQFF
TRBJ2-3	TRBV11-2	TRBD2	many	TGTGCCAGCAGCCTAGGAGGGACTAGCGGGGTTCAGGGGCAGTATTTT	CASSLGGTSGVQGQYF
TRBJ2-5	TRBV7-7	-	few	TGTGCTAGCAGCCGAGGACACCAAGAGACCCAGTACTTC	CASSRGHQETQYF
TRBJ2-1	TRBV15	-	many	TGTGCCACCAGCAGAGGACCGAGCGCTACCTACAATGAGCAGTTCTTC	CATSRGPSATYNEQFF
TRBJ2-5	TRBV7-2	TRBD2	many	TGTGCCAGCAGCTTAGAAGCGGGAACAGAGACCCAGTACTTC	CASSLEAGTETQYF
TRBJ2-2	TRBV6-6	-	many	TGTGCCAGCAGTTACCTCAACACCGGGGAGCTGTTTTTT	CASSYLNTGELFF
TRBJ1-4	TRBV10-2	-	many	TGCGCCAGTCGGGAAGGGGTGAATGAAAAACTGTTTTTT	CASREGVNEKLFF
TRBJ1-1	TRBV27	-	few	TGTGCCAGCAGTTTTGAGGGCGGTAACACTGAAGCTTTCTTT	CASSFEGGNTEAFF
TRBJ1-1	TRBV19	TRBD1	many	TGTGCCAGTAGTATTCCCCGGACAGGGGGAGGGACTGAAGCTTTCTTT	CASSIPRTGGGTEAFF
TRBJ2-3	TRBV5-1	-	many	TGCGCCAGCAGCTTTCAGAGGGATACGCAGTATTTT	CASSFQRDTQYF
TRBJ2-3	TRBV15	-	-	TGTGCCACCAGCAGAGTGAAGCGGCTAGCAGGGGATACGCAGTATTTT	CATSRVKRLAGDTQYF
TRBJ1-2	TRBV4-2	-	many	TGTGCCAGCAGCCAAGATTTAACCGGGGGCGGCTACACCTTC	CASSQDLTGGGYTF
TRBJ2-3	TRBV13	-	many	TGTGCCAGCACCTCACATGGGTCCCAGAGAGGAGATACGCAGTATTTT	CASTSHGSQRGDTQYF
TRBJ1-1	TRBV6-1	-	-	TGTGCCAGCAGTGAAGACAGGATATTGTATTTCGTGAACACTGAAGCTTTCTTT	CASSEDRILYFVNTEAFF
TRBJ1-1	TRBV28	-	few	TGTGCCTCTAGAGAGGCTAACACTGAAGCTTTCTTT	CASREANTEAFF
TRBJ1-2	TRBV6-6	-	many	TGTGCCAGCAGTTACTCGAATCGGTGGGCCTATGGCTACACCTTC	CASSYSNRWAYGYTF
TRBJ2-7	TRBV5-1	TRBD2	many	TGCGCCAGCAGCTCGAGACTAGCGGGGGGTTACGACGAGCAGTACTTC	CASSSRLAGGYDEQYF
TRBJ1-4	TRBV7-9	TRBD1	many	TGTGCCAGCAGCTTAGCAGGCGACAGGGGGCAGAAACTGTTTTTT	CASSLAGDRGQKLFF
TRBJ2-6	TRBV6-1	TRBD2	many	TGTGCCAGCAGCAGACTAGCGGGAGTGGCCGGGGCCAACGTCCTGACTTTC	CASSRLAGVAGANVLTF
TRBJ2-7	TRBV28	TRBD2	many	TGTGCCAGCAGTTCTCCTCTGGGGCGGGAGCAATCCTTAGGGGAGCAGTACTTC	CASSSPLGREQSLGEQYF
TRBJ2-2	TRBV5-1	TRBD2	-	TGCGCCAGCAGCCAAACGGGACTAGCGTACACCGGGGAGCTGTTTTTT	CASSQTGLAYTGELFF
TRBJ1-2	TRBV5-1	-	many	TGCGCCAGCAGCTTGGGTGAGGGTGACGGCTACACCTTC	CASSLGEGDGYTF
TRBJ2-3	TRBV6-4	-	few	TGTGTCAGCAGGTACACCTACAGCACAGATACGCAGTATTTT	CVSRYTYSTDTQYF
TRBJ2-7	TRBV6-1	-	few	TGTGCCAGCAGTGAACTTAATTCCCTCTACGAGCAGTACTTC	CASSELNSLYEQYF
TRBJ2-7	TRBV20-1	TRBD2	once	TGCAGTGCTCGGACCCTCGAAGCGGGACGTATATACGAGCAGTACTTC	CSARTLEAGRIYEQYF
TRBJ1-2	TRBV25-1	-	few	TGTGCCAGCAGTGGTACAGGGTGCTCTTTTGCCTACACCTTC	CASSGTGCSFAYTF
TRBJ1-1	TRBV5-5	-	many	TGTGCCAGCAGCTCCCGACAGGCCATGAACACTGAAGCTTTCTTT	CASSSRQAMNTEAFF
TRBJ2-5	TRBV20-1	TRBD2	many	TGCAGTGCTAGAAAGCTAGCGGAAGAGACCCAGTACTTC	CSARKLAEETQYF
TRBJ2-5	TRBV12-3/TRBV12-4	-	many	TGTGCCAGCAGTGGGAGGACATCAGATACCCAGTACTTC	CASSGRTSDTQYF